This T cell receptor beta chain derives from a study of blood T cell repertoires in COVID-19. Background on the study: Specimens from acute and convalescent COVID-19 originated in the United States, Italy and Spain. Sources were T cells, B-cell-depleted T cells, or PBMCs; the material itself was cDNA or gDNA.

CDR3 size: 13 residues. Trimming took off 6 bases at V and 7 bases at J, with 15 bases between the two ends. Generated by immunoSEQ multiplex PCR, the TCRdb table keeps only in-frame clones and is missing some. This sample carries 290,000 or so clones, roughly 90% of them seen once, and the ten largest clones take approximately 2.4%. This receptor was obtained from a man between 18 and 29 years old with active or convalescent COVID-19. This sequence joins TRBV12-3 or TRBV12-4 and TRBJ1-1; unclear D gene. Material for sequencing was peripheral blood. The CDR3 DNA follows: TGTGCCAGCAGCCGGAGGTGGGTATATGAAGCTTTCTTT. Amino acids: CASSRRWVYEAFF.